The present T cell receptor beta chain was sequenced within a study of cytomegalovirus exposure and HLA in healthy donors. Whole-study results and caveats: In a later analysis, TCR beta V- and J-gene trimming was associated with a missense DCLRE1C variant.

Donors were ostensibly healthy at sampling, although undocumented immune exposures were probable. CDR3 length equals 15 residues. Germline loops: CDR1 MNHEY, CDR2 SVGAGI. The junction had 4 bases not matched to a gene; V was cut back by 2 bases and J by 5 bases. In the PCR, 60 Vbeta and 13 Jbeta primers were used. TCRdb's copy holds only in-frame clones and misses some; the assay was immunoSEQ multiplex PCR. In all, the sample yields around 76,000 clones. About this clone itself: Antigen: not known.

V and J are TRBV6-5 and TRBJ2-2, with 8 nucleotides matching TRBD2. The clonotype was recovered from a woman in her fifties or sixties in good health and CMV-seronegative. The sequencing input was PBMCs. CDR3 loop: CASSYQREFTGELFF. CDR3 coding DNA: TGTGCCAGCAGTTACCAGCGGGAGTTTACCGGGGAGCTGTTTTTT.